The 9 T cell receptor beta chains given below trace back to one sample, sequenced in a study of T-cell memory formation after mild COVID-19. Using its own MiXCR run on the 5' RACE reads, TCRdb lists one record per CDR3 protein. The sample yields around 310,000 distinct CDR3 sequences, roughly 19% seen once. Sequencing input: PBMCs or a T cell subset sorted from them (not recorded which). All receptors come from a man aged 18 to 29 who had mild COVID-19 (a few samples of this study predate the infection). Cell type and time point are not known.

This clonotype was observed a few times. J is TRBJ2-7 and V is TRBV5-1; tentative D call: TRBD2 (5 bases). Germline assignment: CDR1 SGHRS and CDR2 YFSETQ. The CDR3 runs 13 residues. Trimming left V 4 bases short and J 5 bases short, with 13 bases between. This CDR3 is CASSITSSHEQYF. CDR3 sequence (DNA): TGCGCCAGCAGCATCACTAGTTCCCACGAGCAGTACTTC.

The genes are TRBV9 and TRBJ1-1; a possible D gene is TRBD1 (5 bases). The length of the CDR3 is 17 residues. With 0 bases removed from V and 11 bases from J, the gap between germline ends came to 26 bases. Germline V CDR1 and CDR2: SGDLS, YYNGEE. The CDR3 loop is CASSVVDRGVTEMGAFF. CDR3 coding DNA: TGTGCCAGCAGCGTAGTAGACCGGGGGGTTACCGAAATGGGGGCTTTCTTT. Full variable domain (rest looked up from reference TRBV9 and TRBJ1-1): DSGVTQTPKHLITATGQRVTLRCSPRSGDLSVYWYQQSLDQGLQFLIQYYNGEERAKGNILERFSAQQFPDLHSELNLSSLELGDSALYFCASSVVDRGVTEMGAFFGQGTRLTVV.

This clonotype has a count of ten or more. The chain links TRBV6-5 to TRBJ2-5, with D perhaps TRBD2 (5 bases). Trimming left V 6 bases short and J 3 bases short, with 8 bases between. The CDR3 is made up of 12 amino acids. Germline CDR1 MNHEY, CDR2 SVGAGI. CDR3 DNA: TGTGCCAGCAGGGTGGGAGAAGAGACCCAGTACTTC. Protein sequence: CASRVGEETQYF.

The CDR3 protein is CASSGGLSYNEQFF. Here the CDR3 DNA reads TGTGCCAGCAGTGGGGGCCTCTCCTACAATGAGCAGTTCTTC. This chain connects TRBV6-2 or TRBV6-3 to TRBJ2-1; perhaps TRBD1 as D (6 bases). Trimming removed 5 bases from V and 0 bases from J, with 8 bases in between. Germline V lookup: CDR1 MNHEY, CDR2 SVGEGT. The CDR3 runs 14 residues.

The chain uses TRBV5-1 and TRBJ1-1; D is possibly TRBD1 (5 bases). Germline-derived CDR1 and CDR2 are SGHRS and YFSETQ. With 5 bases removed from V and 5 bases from J, the gap between germline ends came to 13 bases. The CDR3 has 13 residues. The CDR3 loop reads CASRAAGRTEAFF. The CDR3 bases are TGCGCCAGCAGGGCGGCAGGGAGGACTGAAGCTTTCTTT.

The rearrangement uses TRBV7-9 and TRBJ2-5; D gene ambiguous. Germline assignment: CDR1 SEHNR and CDR2 FQNEAQ (reference sequence). Trimming removed 6 bases from V and 4 bases from J, with 9 bases in between. The CDR3 has 12 amino acids. The chain's CDR3 is CASSGWAETQYF. CDR3 DNA sequence: TGTGCCAGCAGTGGATGGGCAGAGACCCAGTACTTC.

V usage is TRBV7-9 and J usage is TRBJ1-3; D call uncertain. Trimming stripped 2 bases from V and 2 bases from J, with 7 bases between. CDR1 and CDR2 from the germline V gene are SEHNR and FQNEAQ (reference sequence). This CDR3 comprises 14 residues. The CDR3 sequence is CASSLLGAGNTIYF. Here the CDR3 DNA reads TGTGCCAGCAGCTTACTGGGAGCTGGAAACACCATATATTTT.

This chain joins TRBV7-8 and TRBJ2-5; TRBD2 is a possible D gene (7 bases). The germline V gene encodes CDR1 SGHVS and CDR2 FQNEAQ. This CDR3 contains 15 residues. Trimming stripped 5 bases from V and 2 bases from J, with 15 bases between. The CDR3 coding sequence is TGTGCCAGCAGCACTACAGGGAGGGCACAAGAGACCCAGTACTTC. It codes for CASSTTGRAQETQYF. Combining the CDR3 with reference TRBV7-8 and TRBJ2-5 gives the whole variable domain GAGVSQSPRYKVAKRGQDVALRCDPISGHVSLFWYQQALGQGPEFLTYFQNEAQLDKSGLPSDRFFAERPEGSVSTLKIQRTQQEDSAVYLCASSTTGRAQETQYFGPGTRLLVL.

This clonotype was recorded a few times. The chain recombines TRBV19 with TRBJ1-2; 7 bases align to TRBD1. V was clipped by 1 base and J by 0 bases; unmatched bases: 8. The CDR3 sequence is 17 residues long. Looked up from germline, CDR1 is LNHDA and CDR2 is SQIVND (reference sequence). The CDR3 is CASSIVRDSPANYGYTF. The CDR3 DNA is TGTGCCAGTAGTATAGTCCGGGACAGCCCAGCTAACTATGGCTACACCTTC. The full variable domain, with the rest looked up from reference TRBV19 and TRBJ1-2, is DGGITQSPKYLFRKEGQNVTLSCEQNLNHDAMYWYRQDPGQGLRLIYYSQIVNDFQKGDIAEGYSVSREKKESFPLTVTSAQKNPTAFYLCASSIVRDSPANYGYTFGSGTRLTVV.